This TCR beta chain is from a study of CD8+CD57+ T cells in acquired aplastic anemia. Genomic DNA served as template for TCR beta VDJ and CDR3 profiling. MiXCR, applied by TCRdb to the reads, yields one record per CDR3 protein. Here the sample spans hundreds of thousands of distinct CDR3 sequences, approximately 45% being singletons. This clonotype was picked up one time. CDR1 and CDR2 from the germline V gene are LNHDA and SQIVND (reference sequence). Trimming took off 4 bases at V and 2 bases at J, with 3 bases between the two ends. The CDR3 runs to 11 residues. All patients picked for sequencing had shown, by flow cytometry, an expansion of CD8+CD57+ cells.

The material sequenced was sorted CD4+, CD8+, or CD8+CD57+ T cells (not recorded which) from PBMCs. The receptor was derived from a human donor with aplastic anemia. The chain links TRBV19 to TRBJ2-7; D unresolved. The DNA for the CDR3 is TGTGCCAGTAGTAACACCTACGAGCAGTACTTC. Encoded protein: CASSNTYEQYF.